The 13 T cell receptor beta chains below come from one sample, sequenced in a study of Ad26.COV2.S vaccination and SARS-CoV-2 variants. Sample treatment: around 19 received Ad26.COV2.S at low or high dose, single or two shots; roughly five received placebo; per-sample allocation not given. Material that was analyzed had been drawn on day 63 after the first vaccine or placebo injection. Method: immunoSEQ multiplex PCR; TCRdb's copy keeps in-frame clones and lacks some. The sample lists 300,000 to 450,000 clones, approximately 85% occurring once. Sample: peripheral blood, taken in a trial of Ad26.COV2.S vaccine versus placebo. These receptors were collected from a person between 18 and 60 years old who received the Ad26.COV2.S COVID-19 vaccine or a placebo.

With respect to this clone: The same CDR3 also results from other DNA sequences found in this sample. The rearrangement joins TRBV5-5 to TRBJ2-7; D call uncertain. The CDR3 has 14 residues. The germline V gene encodes CDR1 SGHKS and CDR2 YYEKEE (reference sequence). V lost 0 bases to trimming and J lost 1 base, with 8 bases between them. Here the CDR3 reads CASSLGLASYEQYF. The CDR3 nucleotides are TGTGCCAGCAGCTTGGGGCTGGCTTCCTACGAGCAGTACTTC.

J is TRBJ2-5 and V is TRBV25-1; 14 nucleotides agree with TRBD2. The germline V gene encodes CDR1 MGHDK and CDR2 SYGVNS. The CDR3 totals 18 residues. The V segment lost 5 bases and the J segment 6 bases; nucleotides outside the gene matches: 14. The CDR3 loop is CASSTSGTSGRWAKTQYF. The CDR3 bases are TGTGCCAGCAGTACCTCCGGGACTAGCGGGAGATGGGCAAAGACCCAGTACTTC.

J is TRBJ2-3 and V is TRBV29-1; no clear D. V lost 4 bases to trimming and J lost 0 bases, with 5 bases between them. Germline-derived CDR1 and CDR2 are SQVTM and ANQGSEA. This CDR3 is built from 12 residues. The CDR3 nucleotides read TGCAGCGTTGTGGGCAGCACAGATACGCAGTATTTT. Amino acids: CSVVGSTDTQYF.

J is TRBJ2-7 and V is TRBV19; 14 bases agree with TRBD2. V dropped 1 base and J dropped 4; count of bases not matched to a gene: 3. Germline-derived CDR1 and CDR2 are LNHDA and SQIVND (reference sequence). The CDR3 runs to 16 residues. Here the CDR3 reads CASSIARTSGGYEQYF. The CDR3 nucleotides read TGTGCCAGTAGTATAGCTCGGACTAGCGGGGGGTACGAGCAGTACTTC.

The chain combines TRBV29-1 with TRBJ2-7; no firm D call. CDR1 and CDR2 (germline): SQVTM, ANQGSEA. V was pared by 1 base and J by 0 bases, with 13 bases between. The length of the CDR3 is 15 residues. The CDR3 sequence: CSVEGRSSASYEQYF. The CDR3 bases are TGCAGCGTTGAAGGTCGTTCGAGCGCCTCCTACGAGCAGTACTTC.

The chain combines TRBV7-9 with TRBJ2-7; 8 bases map to TRBD1. J gave up 5 bases and V 1 base, and 7 bases lay outside the gene matches. CDR1 and CDR2 from the germline V gene are SEHNR and FQNEAQ (reference sequence). The CDR3 is 15 amino acids. The CDR3 spells CASSLGFRGHDEQYF. As DNA, the CDR3 is TGTGCCAGCAGCTTAGGGTTCAGGGGGCATGACGAGCAGTACTTC.

The chain links TRBV5-1 to TRBJ1-2, with 7 bases identical to TRBD1. The V gene's germline CDR1 is SGHRS and CDR2 YFSETQ. V lost 0 bases and J lost 4; bases outside the gene matches: 9. The CDR3 extends over 16 amino acids. As DNA, the CDR3 is TGCGCCAGCAGCTTGGCCGGGACAGCCGGTCCCTATGGCTACACCTTC. Encoded protein: CASSLAGTAGPYGYTF.

CDR3 coding DNA: TGTGCCATCAGTGACGCCGGGACAGCAAATTCACCCCTCCACTTT. Translation: CAISDAGTANSPLHF. V usage is TRBV10-3 and J usage is TRBJ1-6; TRBD1 matches 7 bases. Germline V gives CDR1 ENHRY, CDR2 SYGVKD. This CDR3 has 15 residues. The V and J ends lost 3 bases and 7 bases, in that order; junction bases with no gene match: 6.

V gene TRBV7-7 combines with J gene TRBJ2-5; 10 bases are shared with TRBD2. This CDR3 has 15 residues. CDR1 SSHAT and CDR2 FNYEAQ come from the germline V gene (reference sequence). The V and J ends lost 5 bases and 4 bases, in that order; junction bases with no gene match: 7. CDR3 nucleotide sequence: TGTGCCAGCAGCAGATCAAGCGGGAGGGGAGAGACCCAGTACTTC. Encoded protein: CASSRSSGRGETQYF.

This clone was seen only a few times. The CDR3 coding sequence is TGTGCCAGCAGCCGCTGGACAGGGAGGGAAACCTTC. Its translation: CASSRWTGRETF. V and J are TRBV7-2 and TRBJ1-2; 8 nucleotides align to TRBD1. The V segment lost 5 bases and the J segment 14 bases; nucleotides outside the gene matches: 10. Per the germline V gene, CDR1 is SGHTA and CDR2 is FQGNSA. The CDR3 covers 12 residues.

The rearrangement links TRBV19 to TRBJ1-5; the match to TRBD1 covers 10 bases. The germline gives CDR1 LNHDA, CDR2 SQIVND (reference sequence). The CDR3 contains 16 residues. The ends lost 5 bases at V and 2 bases at J; junction bases unmatched: 6. DNA for the CDR3: TGTGCCAGTAGTGTGGACAGGGGGGTTGGCAATCAGCCCCAGCATTTT. This translates into CASSVDRGVGNQPQHF.

The V and J genes are TRBV11-2 and TRBJ1-6, with D perhaps matching TRBD1 (5 bases). Between the trimmed V and J ends, which lost 4 bases and 6 bases, there was a span of 19 bases. CDR1 SGHAT and CDR2 FQNNGV come from the germline V gene. This CDR3 contains 17 residues. The CDR3 nucleotides are TGTGCCAGCAGCTCGGTTCGGGGGGTTGGTTTTAATTCACCCCTCCACTTT. Translated: CASSSVRGVGFNSPLHF.

The chain uses TRBV28 and TRBJ2-2; D remains unclear. V was clipped by 10 bases and J by 4 bases, with 7 bases between them. Per germline, CDR1 MDHEN and CDR2 SYDVKM. The CDR3 runs 11 residues. CDR3: CATGSTGELFF. The DNA of the CDR3 is TGTGCCACCGGTTCCACCGGGGAGCTGTTTTTT.